This TCR beta chain is drawn from a study of cytomegalovirus exposure and HLA in healthy donors. With respect to this clone: Its antigen is not identified.

PCR employed 60 Vbeta and 13 Jbeta primers. Sequencing was performed with immunoSEQ multiplex PCR; in TCRdb, only in-frame clones are kept and a portion is missing. The repertoire holds under 200,000 clones, with roughly 80% as singletons. Findings and limits, study-wide: Sequencing depth roughly uniform across donors was assumed in presence/absence analyses. Earlier findings revealed that most TCR beta V segments proved productive either about 87% or about 30% of the time. What a later analysis reportedly showed was that an Asian-associated ancestry cluster had fewer N-insertions than the roughly 700-donor mean.

The junction had 6 bases not matched to a gene; V was cut back by 11 bases and J by 7 bases. The CDR3 sequence is 12 residues long. Germline V gene sequence: CDR1 SNHLY, CDR2 FYNNEI. The V and J genes are TRBV2 and TRBJ1-4; TRBD1 matches 8 bases. The clonotype was recovered from a man aged 40-55 years in good health and CMV-seropositive. The sequenced material came from PBMCs. The CDR3 sequence is CAGGQGAEKLFF. DNA of the CDR3: TGTGCCGGAGGACAGGGAGCTGAAAAACTGTTTTTT.